The clone carrying this TCR beta chain was picked up a small number of times. Antigen: not known. This record belongs to a study of identical twins. Study-wide points: Because invariant MAIT and iNKT cells could be present, zero-insertion analyses could be partly confounded.

TCRdb reanalysed the 5' RACE reads using MiXCR and keeps one entry per CDR3 protein. The sample contains 700,000 or so distinct CDR3 sequences, approximately 21% of which appear only once. The sample was also linked to a second study, of T cells expressing NK-cell markers. As that report states: NKG2C+ dominant clonotype frequencies in a handful of donors were roughly 1.0-7.5% of CD8+ T cells.

The source is a young woman in good health. The sequenced material came from PBMCs.

CDR3 DNA: TGTGCCAGCAGCAGAAGAGGGAACACTGAAGCTTTCTTT. This encodes CASSRRGNTEAFF. V and J are TRBV14 and TRBJ1-1; D uncertain. V was trimmed by 5 bases and J by 1 base, leaving 8 bases between them. Germline V gene lookup returns CDR1 SGHDN and CDR2 FVKESK. The CDR3 is 13 residues long.